This entry features one T cell receptor (beta chain) sequence. Participants came from about two dozen US areas, aged roughly 18 to 100 years. Method: immunoSEQ multiplex PCR; TCRdb's copy keeps in-frame clones and lacks some. The sample lists under 300,000 clones, 70% to 90% occurring once. The sample originates from a study of blood T cell repertoires in COVID-19. CDR1 is SGHDT and CDR2 is YYEEEE in the germline V gene. With 0 bases removed from V and 2 bases from J, the gap between germline ends came to 6 bases. The CDR3 sequence is 13 residues long. The V gene is TRBV5-6, the J gene TRBJ2-7; the D is unclear. The sequence came from a woman in her forties or fifties who had recovered from COVID-19. Sequencing was performed on PBMCs or T cells enriched from blood (not recorded which). The CDR3 sequence: CASSLVQTYEQYF. CDR3 DNA sequence: TGTGCCAGCAGCTTGGTACAGACCTACGAGCAGTACTTC.